The 23 T cell receptor beta chains below come from one sample, sequenced in a study of cytotoxic CD8 clonotypes in ibrutinib-treated CLL. Assay: immunoSEQ multiplex PCR; the TCRdb copy retains only in-frame clones and omits some. Here the sample spans about 140,000 clones, around three quarters being singletons. The starting material was PBMCs, obtained after 12 months of ibrutinib treatment. The receptors originated from a human donor with chronic lymphocytic leukemia.

This rearrangement joins TRBV10-3 to TRBJ2-7, with a weak D call TRBD1 (5 bases). Germline CDR1 reads ENHRY; CDR2 reads SYGVKD. The CDR3 runs to 14 residues. The V gene lost 3 bases and the J gene lost 2 bases, with 11 bases spanning the gap. The CDR3: CAISDEGVTYEQYF. The CDR3 nucleotides read TGTGCCATCAGTGATGAAGGGGTAACCTACGAGCAGTACTTC.

This clone was observed a single time. The chain is built from TRBV5-1 and TRBJ2-3; no clear D. This CDR3 has 14 residues. In germline, CDR1 is SGHRS, CDR2 YFSETQ. V was trimmed by 0 bases and J by 3 bases, leaving 8 bases between them. In nucleotides, the CDR3 is TGCGCCAGCAGCTTGGATTTCGGGACAGATACGCAGTATTTT. Its protein is CASSLDFGTDTQYF.

This chain joins TRBV28 and TRBJ2-7, with D maybe TRBD2 (6 bases). V was cut by 4 bases and J by 5 bases, with 18 bases left in between. This CDR3 contains 15 residues. Germline CDR1 reads MDHEN; CDR2 reads SYDVKM. As DNA, the CDR3 is TGTGCCAGCAGTTCATTAGGACTACCCCCCCACGAGCAGTACTTC. Translating gives CASSSLGLPPHEQYF.

The chain joins TRBV6-1 to TRBJ2-7; possible D gene TRBD1, 6 bases. The germline V gene encodes CDR1 MNHNS and CDR2 SASEGT. The CDR3 runs to 12 residues. Trimming took 6 bases from V and 5 from J, leaving 11 bases between them. The CDR3 nucleotides are TGTGCCAGCAGCCTTAACAGGGACGAGCAGTACTTC. Amino acid sequence: CASSLNRDEQYF.

This clone has only a few counts. This sequence joins TRBV29-1 and TRBJ1-2, with TRBD1 identical over 7 bases. V lost 4 bases to trimming and J lost 7 bases; unmatched junction nucleotides: 6. CDR1 SQVTM and CDR2 ANQGSEA come from the germline V gene. The CDR3 loop spans 12 amino acids. The CDR3 DNA reads TGCAGCGTTGCGCTAGGGGGCTTTGGCTACACCTTC. Protein product: CSVALGGFGYTF. Variable domain in full (rest from reference TRBV29-1 and TRBJ1-2): SAVISQKPSRDICQRGTSLTIQCQVDSQVTMMFWYRQQPGQSLTLIATANQGSEATYESGFVIDKFPISRPNLTFSTLTVSNMSPEDSSIYLCSVALGGFGYTFGSGTRLTVV.

The chain joins TRBV28 to TRBJ1-5; possible D gene TRBD1, 5 bases. The CDR3 totals 15 residues. CDR1 and CDR2 (germline): MDHEN, SYDVKM. V lost 2 bases to trimming and J lost 2 bases, with 10 bases between them. The CDR3 protein is CASSLGGRGNQPQHF. CDR3 nucleotide sequence: TGTGCCAGCAGTTTAGGGGGTCGTGGCAATCAGCCCCAGCATTTT.

A note on this clone: A much larger clone lies one base from this, so it may be a read error. Additional DNA sequences in this sample encode the identical CDR3. The CDR3 sequence is CASRTSGELFF. CDR3 bases: TGTGCCAGCAGGACGAGTGGGGAGCTGTTTTTC. The chain couples TRBV2 to TRBJ2-2; D is possibly TRBD2 (5 bases). The CDR3 totals 11 residues. Germline V gives CDR1 SNHLY, CDR2 FYNNEI. The full variable domain, with the rest looked up from reference TRBV2 and TRBJ2-2, is EPEVTQTPSHQVTQMGQEVILRCVPISNHLYFYWYRQILGQKVEFLVSFYNNEISEKSEIFDDQFSVERPDGSNFTLKIRSTKLEDSAMYFCASRTSGELFFGEGSRLTVL.

The chain links TRBV9 to TRBJ2-3; D unclear. Trimming left V 5 bases short and J 0 bases short, with 10 bases between. The germline V gene has CDR1 SGDLS and CDR2 YYNGEE. The CDR3 totals 14 residues. As DNA, the CDR3 is TGTGCCAGCAGTCTTGGTCCTAGCACAGATACGCAGTATTTT. Protein sequence: CASSLGPSTDTQYF.

This clone has just a few counts. The genes are TRBV4-1 and TRBJ1-5; 7 nucleotides line up with TRBD1. V was pared by 3 bases and J by 3 bases, with 2 bases of the junction left unmatched. The CDR3 consists of 14 residues. CDR1 MGHRA and CDR2 YSYEKL come from the germline V gene. CDR3 nucleotide sequence: TGCGCCAGCAGCCAGGGACAGTTCAATCAGCCCCAGCATTTT. As protein: CASSQGQFNQPQHF.

This chain joins TRBV29-1 and TRBJ2-7, with D perhaps matching TRBD2 (5 bases). Trimming stripped 4 bases from V and 7 bases from J, with 20 bases between. Germline CDR1 reads SQVTM; CDR2 reads ANQGSEA. This CDR3 spans 14 amino acids. CDR3 in amino acids: CSVVHLYGGREQYF. The CDR3 coding sequence is TGCAGCGTTGTACATCTGTACGGAGGTAGGGAGCAGTACTTC.

The chain uses TRBV7-9 and TRBJ2-7; 9 nucleotides agree with TRBD1. Germline V gene lookup returns CDR1 SEHNR and CDR2 FQNEAQ (reference sequence). V trimming: 1 base; J trimming: 3 bases; junction bases outside the gene matches: 1. This CDR3 comprises 14 residues. DNA of the CDR3: TGTGCCAGCAGCTTAGAGGACAGGGGCTACGAGCAGTACTTC. It yields the protein CASSLEDRGYEQYF.

The chain joins TRBV13 to TRBJ1-1; unclear D gene. V gave up 0 bases and J gave up 1 base, with 6 bases separating them. The germline CDR1 and CDR2 sequences are PRHDT and FYEKMQ (reference sequence). The CDR3 contains 14 residues. Here the CDR3 reads CASSLGMGNTEAFF. Here the CDR3 DNA reads TGTGCCAGCAGCTTAGGCATGGGGAACACTGAAGCTTTCTTT.

The rearrangement joins TRBV15 to TRBJ1-1, with unresolved D. The V gene's germline CDR1 is LNHNV and CDR2 YYDKDF (reference sequence). There are 12 residues in the CDR3. Trimming took 0 bases from V and 7 from J, leaving 6 bases between them. For the CDR3, the DNA is TGTGCCACCAGCAGAGATCTAAGTGAAGCTTTCTTT. Translating it yields CATSRDLSEAFF.

The chain has TRBV10-3 and TRBJ2-7, with D uncertain. CDR1 is ENHRY and CDR2 is SYGVKD in the germline V gene. V was cut by 0 bases and J by 6 bases, with 6 bases left in between. CDR3 length: 12 residues. CDR3 bases: TGTGCCATCAGTGAGTCAGTGGGCGAGCAGTACTTC. Its protein is CAISESVGEQYF.

The CDR3 DNA reads as TGCAGTGCTGGAAGGAATTCACCCCTCCACTTT. Amino acids: CSAGRNSPLHF. This sequence joins TRBV20-1 and TRBJ1-6; D is unresolved. The CDR3 sequence is 11 residues long. CDR1 DFQATT and CDR2 SNEGSKA come from the germline V gene (reference sequence). V was trimmed by 5 bases and J by 7 bases, leaving 6 bases between them.

This clone was picked up a small number of times. The CDR3 loop is CAWSDGASYEQYF. The CDR3 nucleotides are TGTGCCTGGAGTGACGGGGCATCCTACGAGCAGTACTTC. The chain recombines TRBV30 with TRBJ2-7; D tentatively fits TRBD1 or TRBD2 (5 bases each). CDR3 length: 13 amino acids. V gave up 1 base and J gave up 1 base, with 8 bases separating them. CDR1 GTSNPN and CDR2 SVGIG come from the germline V gene (reference sequence). The full variable domain, its missing parts supplied by reference TRBV30 and TRBJ2-7, is SQTIHQWPATLVQPVGSPLSLECTVEGTSNPNLYWYRQAAGRGLQLLFYSVGIGQISSEVPQNLSASRPQDRQFILSSKKLLLSDSGFYLCAWSDGASYEQYFGPGTRLTVT.

This chain connects TRBV19 to TRBJ1-1; D is unresolved. The germline V gene encodes CDR1 LNHDA and CDR2 SQIVND (reference sequence). V lost 6 bases to trimming and J lost 6 bases, with 17 bases between them. The CDR3 runs 14 residues. The CDR3 loop reads CASSIGVGGSEAFF. The CDR3 DNA reads TGTGCCAGTAGCATCGGGGTCGGTGGTTCTGAAGCTTTCTTT.

The V and J genes are TRBV28 and TRBJ1-6; D perhaps matches TRBD1 (6 bases). The V and J ends lost 2 bases and 10 bases respectively, with 15 bases between them. This CDR3 contains 15 residues. The germline V gene encodes CDR1 MDHEN and CDR2 SYDVKM. As DNA, the CDR3 is TGTGCCAGCAGTTTAACTCCGTCAGGGGAGTCACCCCTCCACTTT. This encodes CASSLTPSGESPLHF.

The chain carries TRBV9 and TRBJ2-7; 11 nucleotides align to TRBD2. This CDR3 region has 15 residues. The ends lost 2 bases at V and 3 bases at J; junction bases unmatched: 4. The V gene's germline CDR1 is SGDLS and CDR2 YYNGEE. The CDR3 region is CASSVSGRAGYEQYF. The DNA for the CDR3 is TGTGCCAGCAGCGTTAGCGGGAGGGCCGGCTACGAGCAGTACTTC.

V is TRBV4-3 and J is TRBJ2-3, with unresolved D. V dropped 1 base and J dropped 3 bases, with 20 bases sitting between them. The CDR3 has 18 residues. Germline V gives CDR1 LGHNA, CDR2 YSLEER. The CDR3 sequence: CASSQGVGSQKMTDTQYF. DNA for the CDR3: TGCGCCAGCAGCCAAGGAGTGGGCAGTCAAAAAATGACAGATACGCAGTATTTT.

This clone was picked up one time. V is TRBV19 and J is TRBJ2-3; D gene ambiguous. Germline CDR1 is LNHDA and CDR2 is SQIVND (reference sequence). The ends were cut back, 4 bases at V and 4 bases at J, with 18 bases in the middle. This CDR3 is 16 amino acids long. CDR3 protein: CASSRAEDLPPDTQYF. The DNA for the CDR3 is TGTGCCAGTAGTAGGGCCGAGGACCTACCCCCAGATACGCAGTATTTT.

This rearrangement joins TRBV9 to TRBJ2-7, with a possible D match to TRBD2 (5 bases). Germline lookup yields CDR1 SGDLS and CDR2 YYNGEE. V dropped 0 bases and J dropped 4 bases, with 14 bases sitting between them. This CDR3 contains 15 residues. The CDR3 nucleotides are TGTGCCAGCAGCGTAGGAAGCGGAGTCCTGTACGAGCAGTACTTC. This gives the protein CASSVGSGVLYEQYF.

The rearrangement joins TRBV11-3 to TRBJ2-7; a possible D gene is TRBD1 (6 bases). Per germline, CDR1 SGHNT and CDR2 YENEEA. V lost 4 bases and J lost 7, with 11 bases in between. The CDR3 extends over 12 amino acids. CDR3 nucleotide sequence: TGTGCCAGCAGCTGGACAGATGGAGAGCAGTACTTC. This codes for CASSWTDGEQYF.